This T cell receptor (beta chain) is drawn from a study of metastatic and nonmetastatic thyroid tumors. Thyroid surgery took place with no prior treatment in any patient. Trimming took 0 bases from V and 4 from J; bases not matched to a gene: 9. Germline loops: CDR1 DFQATT, CDR2 SNEGSKA (reference sequence). This CDR3 region has 15 residues. TCRdb reanalyzed the PCR reads via MiXCR. The sample includes 45,000 to 65,000 clones, 20% to 25% seen only once; the top ten take approximately 4%. The sequenced material came from blood. The J gene is TRBJ2-7, the V gene TRBV20-1, with TRBD2 matching 7 bases. The origin of this receptor is a female donor with papillary thyroid cancer or a benign thyroid nodule (not recorded which). Some clones in this sample may be carry-over from other donors' samples. For the CDR3, the DNA is TGCAGTGCTAGAGATCGGGCGGGAGCTCTGTACGAGCAGTACTTC. Translated, it gives CSARDRAGALYEQYF.